This record covers a single TCR beta chain. This clonotype was counted at least ten times. Its binding antigen is unknown. Base qualities are not at hand, and no much larger clone is one base apart. Receptor amplification or capture employed 5' RACE. The sequencing machine was a NextSeq 500. In the TCR library protocol, unique molecular identifiers were attached to individual cDNA molecules to correct for PCR bias and sequencing error. Both TCR alpha and beta chains were sequenced, and tight co-correlation was observed between alpha and beta sequence abundances in each sample. For the original study's pipeline: Decombinator V4 was used to perform V gene, J gene and CDR3 annotation of TCR sequences. Expanded TCRs were defined as changing significantly between any two time points under a Poisson model with p below 0.0001. TCR abundances were normalised to the total number of TCRs sequenced per sample and were expressed as counts per million. MAIT TCRs were defined by TRAV1-2 paired with TRAJ12, TRAJ20 or TRAJ33, and iNKT TCRs by TRAV10 paired with TRAJ18. A search of VDJdb, accessed on 1 November 2021, was run for TCRs annotated to CMV, EBV and SARS-CoV-2, with TCRs annotated for multiple antigens excluded. TCRdb took the public reads, trimmed them with fastp at Q25, ran MiXCR for clone calling and kept in-frame beta chains. Rows merge per CDR3 protein into single entries with the most common DNA and genes. These V and J calls are TCRdb output, not the study's own analysis. The table for this sample lists 79,000 or so distinct CDR3 sequences; 10% to 15% of them were counted only once. The top ten clonotypes cover around 1.1% of the sample.

This sample stems from a study of early T cells in non-severe SARS-CoV-2 infection (dated by TCRdb to the early 2020s). General notes on the study: TCR sequencing used bulk RNA from unsorted whole blood, so alpha and beta chains could not be paired.

What the work shows at the level of the full study, not this receptor alone: VDJdb matching was skewed toward anti-spike CD8 responses, so virus-specific expansions were likely underestimated and private and CD4 specificities were missed.

V is pruned by 9 bases and J by 2 bases, leaving 5 bases of the junction without a gene match. From the cysteine through the phenylalanine, the CDR3 covers 14 amino acids. Only the CDR3 DNA is retained, 42 bases long and in frame from the first base. Via the germline V gene, CDR1 is LGHNT and CDR2 FRNRAP. Set within a cohort of healthcare workers in London, UK, this nested case-control study involved weekly PCR testing of nasopharyngeal swabs along with blood sampling. Healthcare workers were recruited between 23 and 31 March 2020, during the week of the UK lockdown, and were followed weekly for up to about 16 weeks.

The receptor chain draws on TRBV12-5 and TRBJ2-1, and 9 junction bases match TRBD2. Sequenced input: whole blood. This sequence originates from an adult who was a healthcare worker with PCR-confirmed SARS-CoV-2 infection or an uninfected control (not recorded which). The nucleotide sequence reads as follows: TGTGCTAGCCTGCGGGGGGGCCCCTACAATGAGCAGTTCTTC. This yields the protein CASLRGGPYNEQFF.